The entry below describes one TCR beta chain. These data originate in a study of blood T cells in healthy people across ages. In germline, CDR1 is SEHNR, CDR2 FQNEAQ (reference sequence). V dropped 3 bases and J dropped 0 bases, with 11 bases sitting between them. The CDR3 loop spans 16 amino acids. Primed by a sample-barcoded 5' primer and a J-beta primer mix, a second PCR proceeded for about 7 to 11 cycles. Each sample yielded at least 2.5 million CDR3-containing paired-end reads. A single record per CDR3 protein comes from TCRdb applying MiXCR to the 5' RACE reads. The profile shows some 690,000 distinct CDR3 sequences, roughly 20% of them singletons. The authors extracted at least 5 micrograms of total RNA per sample.

The TCR sequence derives from a man between 65 and 79 years old in good health. Source material: blood. The chain employs TRBV7-9 and TRBJ1-4; no clear D gene. Written as DNA, the CDR3 is TGTGCCAGCAGCTTTCGTGGCGGAGCAACTAATGAAAAACTGTTTTTT. As protein: CASSFRGGATNEKLFF. The variable domain in full, completed from reference TRBV7-9 and TRBJ1-4, reads DTGVSQNPRHKITKRGQNVTFRCDPISEHNRLYWYRQTLGQGPEFLTYFQNEAQLEKSRLLSDRFSAERPKGSFSTLEIQRTEQGDSAMYLCASSFRGGATNEKLFFGSGTQLSVL.